The present TCR beta chain was sequenced within a study of identical twins. TCRdb ran MiXCR on the 5' RACE reads and lists one entry per CDR3 protein. The sample lists hundreds of thousands of distinct CDR3 sequences; roughly 20% were seen once. This clonotype was detected many times. The sample was also reused in another study, on T cells expressing NK-cell markers. From that paper: Within the sequenced cohort of eight donors, seven exhibited HCMV seropositivity and one was seronegative. About 1.0-7.0% of CD8+ T cells in six or seven donors belonged to dominant NKG2C+ clonotypes.

Source material: PBMCs. The sequence derives from a woman younger than 35 in good health.

In DNA, the CDR3 is TGTGCCAGCAGTTTAACAGGACGAAGGGTTAGACCTGAAGCTTTCTTT. Protein product: CASSLTGRRVRPEAFF. The chain employs TRBV27 and TRBJ1-1, with a weak D call TRBD1 (5 bases). Per the germline V gene, CDR1 is MNHEY and CDR2 is SMNVEV (reference sequence). Trimming cost V 2 bases and J 6 bases, with 19 bases left between them. This CDR3 is built from 16 residues.